This T cell receptor beta chain emerged from a study of blood T cell repertoires in COVID-19. Study overall: Acute-phase and convalescent COVID-19 samples originated in the United States, Italy and Spain. T cells, B-cell-depleted T cells, or PBMCs supplied cDNA or gDNA.

The junction had 10 bases not matched to a gene; V was cut back by 5 bases and J by 0 bases. CDR1 is SEHNR, CDR2 FQNEAQ, per germline (reference sequence). The CDR3 totals 17 residues. Study processing details: How many nucleated cells were present was estimated from reference gene primer amplification. Using immunoSEQ multiplex PCR, the repertoire was profiled, and TCRdb retains in-frame clones only, with some absent. The V and J calls and clone size are taken from that table; D and trimming were inferred from the DNA. The data show approximately 200,000 clones, with 70% to 85% seen just once and 6% to 8% held by the top ten.

Sequencing was carried out using peripheral blood. J is TRBJ1-3 and V is TRBV7-9; 7 bases map to TRBD1. This TCR came from a human donor with acute or convalescent COVID-19. The donor label of this sample is uncertain. The DNA of the CDR3 is TGTGCCAGCAGCGCATCCGGGACAGTACTCTCTGGAAACACCATATATTTT. Translating gives CASSASGTVLSGNTIYF.